This T cell receptor beta chain was captured in a study of OX40 agonist ivuxolimab in advanced cancers. The study in broad terms: Ivuxolimab, which targeted the costimulatory receptor OX40 (CD134), was an agonistic, fully human IgG2 monoclonal antibody. Intravenous ivuxolimab was administered to patients every 2 weeks at six dose levels: 0.01, 0.1, 0.3, 1.5, 3 and 10 mg/kg. Among the approximately 50 dose-escalation patients, around 19 had hepatocellular carcinoma, about 15 melanoma, 9 renal cell carcinoma and 9 head and neck cancer. In the dose-escalation cohort, 70% to 85% of patients were male, and the mean age was 60 years with a range of 23 to 79. Patients were allowed to have had prior anti-PD-1, anti-PD-L1 or anti-CTLA-4 therapy, and around 43% of the dose-escalation patients had been treated with checkpoint inhibitors. Partial responses occurred in three dose-escalation patients, of whom one had hepatocellular carcinoma and two had cutaneous melanoma. The purpose of peripheral TCRbeta sequencing was to test whether ivuxolimab changed TCR sequence diversity and led to clonal T-cell expansion. The monotherapy dose-escalation portion (N of about 50 patients) of the phase I ivuxolimab trial is reported in the paper.

The germline ends are 5 bases apart after V is trimmed by 1 base and J by 1 base. The CDR3, cysteine through phenylalanine, is 13 amino acids long. Solely the CDR3 DNA is kept, with 39 bases framed from the first base. With respect to this clone: There is no known antigen for this receptor. No base quality information exists; no much larger clone differs at one position.

Genomic DNA was extracted from sorted cells for sequencing of the TCRbeta CDR3 region. TCRbeta CDR3 regions were sequenced using the immunoSEQ Assay. Imported from immuneACCESS, the table was reduced by TCRdb to in-frame sequences with V and J called. These copies leave out some clones; in studies compared against another copy, an unresolved V gene accounts for under half, and the cause of the remainder is not known. The sample has roughly 80,000 clones on record, 65% to 90% of them singletons. The ten most abundant clones make up 1.5% to 2% of the sample. The full study reports these points: In the 0.1-3.0 mg/kg groups, partial responders were among the patients with the lowest normalized peripheral clonal expansion, particularly in CD8+ T cells. Low levels of normalized T-cell clonal expansion were also seen in some patients who did not respond. At doses of 0.1 to 3.0 mg/kg, clonal expansion of both CD4+ and CD8+ T cells in blood was seen between baseline and week 6. The antigen specificity of the clonally expanded peripheral T cells was not determined. After ivuxolimab, more expanded clones were found on average in CD8+ T cells than in CD4+ T cells.

Patients with a history of autoimmune disease or receiving systemic immunosuppression were excluded from the trial. Peripheral blood for TCR sequencing was drawn from every dose cohort at baseline, at cycle 4 day 1 and at cycle 7 day 1. The samples were drawn from a first-in-human, open-label, multicenter phase I dose-escalation trial of ivuxolimab. Adults with locally advanced or metastatic melanoma, renal cell, hepatocellular, or head and neck squamous cell carcinoma were enrolled in the trial. CD4+ and CD8+ T cells were sorted separately from peripheral blood before TCR sequencing. This TCR came from an adult with an advanced solid tumor such as melanoma, head and neck, liver or kidney cancer. The chain is made from TRBV5-3 and TRBJ2-5, with the D gene too uncertain to name. TRBV5-3 is sorted into the ORF group, with uncertain function. The material was CD4+ or CD8+ T cells sorted from blood, obtained in a trial of the OX40 agonist ivuxolimab. The encoded CDR3 is CARSLFTQETQYF. The nucleotides are TGTGCCAGAAGCTTGTTCACCCAAGAGACCCAGTACTTC.